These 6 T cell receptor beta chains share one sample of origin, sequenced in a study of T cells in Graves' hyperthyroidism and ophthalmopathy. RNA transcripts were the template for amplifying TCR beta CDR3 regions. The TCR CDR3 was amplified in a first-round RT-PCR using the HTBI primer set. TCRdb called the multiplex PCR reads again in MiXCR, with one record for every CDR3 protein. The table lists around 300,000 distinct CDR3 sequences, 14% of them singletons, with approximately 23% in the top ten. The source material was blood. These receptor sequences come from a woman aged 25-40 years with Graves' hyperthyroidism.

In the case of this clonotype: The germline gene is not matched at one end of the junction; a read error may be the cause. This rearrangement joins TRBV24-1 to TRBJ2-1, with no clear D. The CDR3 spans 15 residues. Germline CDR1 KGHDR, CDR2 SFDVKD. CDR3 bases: TGTGCCACCAGTTCCCCCCTGGGTAGTACCAATGTGCAGTTCTTC. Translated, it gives CATSSPLGSTNVQFF.

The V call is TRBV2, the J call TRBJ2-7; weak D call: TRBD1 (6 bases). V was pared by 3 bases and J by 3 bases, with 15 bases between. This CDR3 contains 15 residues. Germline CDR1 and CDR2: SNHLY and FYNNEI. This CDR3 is CASSEARQVNYEQYF. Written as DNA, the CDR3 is TGTGCCAGCAGTGAGGCCCGACAGGTAAACTACGAGCAGTACTTC.

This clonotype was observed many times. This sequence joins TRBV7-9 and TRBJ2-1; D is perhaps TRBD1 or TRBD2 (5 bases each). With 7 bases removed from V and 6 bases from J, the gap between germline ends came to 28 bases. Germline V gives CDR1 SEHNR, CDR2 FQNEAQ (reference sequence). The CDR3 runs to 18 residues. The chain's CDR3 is CASTLLGGSSNNFNEQFF. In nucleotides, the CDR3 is TGTGCCAGCACCCTACTTGGGGGATCTTCCAATAATTTCAATGAGCAGTTCTTC.

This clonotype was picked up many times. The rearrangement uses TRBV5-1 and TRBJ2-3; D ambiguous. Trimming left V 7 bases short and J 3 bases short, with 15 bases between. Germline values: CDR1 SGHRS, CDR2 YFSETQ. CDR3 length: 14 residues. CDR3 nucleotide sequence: TGCGCCAGCCGAGTAGGACCGGAGACAGATACGCAGTATTTT. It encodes CASRVGPETDTQYF.

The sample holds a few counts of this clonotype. For the CDR3, the DNA is TGTGCCAGCACTCCGACTAGCGGGAGGCTGAAATATTTT. As protein: CASTPTSGRLKYF. The rearrangement joins TRBV28 to TRBJ1-3; D gene unclear. Trimming left V 7 bases short and J 15 bases short, with 22 bases between. Germline loops: CDR1 MDHEN, CDR2 SYDVKM. The CDR3 extends over 13 amino acids.

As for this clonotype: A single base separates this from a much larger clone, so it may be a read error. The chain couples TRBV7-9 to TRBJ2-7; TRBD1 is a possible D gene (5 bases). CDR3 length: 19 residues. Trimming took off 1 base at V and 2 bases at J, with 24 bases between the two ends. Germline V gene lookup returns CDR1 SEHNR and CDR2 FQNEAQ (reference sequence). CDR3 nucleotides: TGTGCCAGCAGCTTAGGCGACAGTCGCCAACCTACGCGCCCCTACGAGCAGTACTTC. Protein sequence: CASSLGDSRQPTRPYEQYF.